This T cell receptor beta chain derives from a study of tumor-infiltrating lymphocytes in primary liver carcinoma. A note on this clonotype: Its matching antigen is unknown. At one of its ends the junction is not consistent with the germline gene, which may arise from a read error.

Bulk tissue was left unsorted, and RNA and DNA were co-extracted from about 21-30 mg of it. The CDR3 sequence is 14 residues long. CDR1 and CDR2 from the germline V gene are LGHNA and YSLEER. The input was approximately 500 ng total RNA; TCR beta cDNA was made from it with a constant-region primer. Modified slightly, ARM-PCR produced TCR beta libraries over three nested multiplex PCR rounds. PCR rounds one and two used TRBV1-TRBV30 forward primers with a C-beta reverse primer for around 11 cycles each. TCRdb re-called the multiplex PCR reads through MiXCR, storing one row per CDR3 protein. The data contain 100,000 or so distinct CDR3 sequences, approximately 80% of them singletons. General study findings and limits: Tumor region pairs shared more overlap than did tumor-adjacent and tumor-blood pairs.

The chain couples TRBV4-3 to TRBJ2-3; weak D call: TRBD2 (5 bases). The clonotype comes from a man in his forties with primary liver carcinoma and hepatitis B virus infection. Input material: liver tumor tissue from sampling region 3. Subset defined: tumor region T3, left-lateral pole. CDR3 amino acids: CATSRDHGTDTQYF. CDR3 nucleotide sequence: TGCGCCACCAGCCGGGATCACGGCACAGATACGCAGTATTTT.